Shown below are 31 T cell receptor beta chains from a single sample sequenced in a study of siplizumab effects on memory and regulatory T cells. Some clones are missing from TCRdb's copy, which holds only in-frame ones; the method was immunoSEQ multiplex PCR. The sample includes some 100,000 clones, about 94% of them seen just once. The sequencing sample was made of non-Treg CD4+ T cells sorted from blood. All receptors derive from a human donor in good health.

The chain employs TRBV5-6 and TRBJ2-6, with 10 bases that match TRBD1. The CDR3 runs to 17 residues. Germline V gene data show CDR1 as SGHDT and CDR2 as YYEEEE. The J segment lost 1 base and the V segment lost 2 bases, leaving 3 bases of the junction unmatched. Here the CDR3 reads CASSFGQGESGANVLTF. In DNA, the CDR3 is TGTGCCAGCAGCTTTGGACAGGGGGAATCTGGGGCCAACGTCCTGACTTTC.

CDR3 DNA: TGTGCCAGCTCACCGACCGCCCTGGGACTCAGCGAGAGGGAGACCCAGTACTTC. It specifies CASSPTALGLSERETQYF. This chain links TRBV18 with TRBJ2-5; possibly TRBD2 for D (6 bases). The CDR3 sequence is 18 residues long. The germline V gene encodes CDR1 KGHSH and CDR2 LQKENI. The V end lost 3 bases, the J end lost 5 bases, and 25 bases lay between the germline ends.

This CDR3 is CASSSTGPPYEQYF. The CDR3 region has the DNA TGTGCCAGCAGCTCCACGGGGCCACCCTACGAGCAGTACTTC. V usage is TRBV5-5 and J usage is TRBJ2-7; D is possibly TRBD1 or TRBD2 (5 bases each). CDR3 size: 14 residues. V lost 3 bases to trimming and J lost 2 bases, with 12 bases between them. Germline CDR1 is SGHKS and CDR2 is YYEKEE (reference sequence). The full variable domain, rest sourced from reference TRBV5-5 and TRBJ2-7, is DAGVTQSPTHLIKTRGQQVTLRCSPISGHKSVSWYQQVLGQGPQFIFQYYEKEERGRGNFPDRFSARQFPNYSSELNVNALLLGDSALYLCASSSTGPPYEQYFGPGTRLTVT.

The chain recombines TRBV5-6 with TRBJ1-2; TRBD1 agrees at 8 bases. The trim removed 4 bases at V and 3 bases at J, leaving 5 bases unmatched. Germline V CDR1 and CDR2: SGHDT, YYEEEE. The CDR3 has 14 residues. In DNA, the CDR3 is TGTGCCAGCAGCCCGGACAGGGTATACTATGGCTACACCTTC. This encodes CASSPDRVYYGYTF.

V and J are TRBV7-3 and TRBJ2-3, with TRBD1 as a possible D gene (5 bases). The germline V gene encodes CDR1 SGHTA and CDR2 FQGTGA. The CDR3 length is 14 residues. V was pared by 3 bases and J by 1 base, with 8 bases between. The DNA of the CDR3 is TGTGCCAGCAGCTTGGGGCAGCGCACAGATACGCAGTATTTT. Its translation is CASSLGQRTDTQYF.

V gene TRBV9 combines with J gene TRBJ2-5, with D possibly matching TRBD2 (6 bases). Germline assignment: CDR1 SGDLS and CDR2 YYNGEE. Trimming took 1 base from V and 5 from J, leaving 9 bases between them. The CDR3 has 13 residues. In DNA, the CDR3 is TGTGCCAGCAGCGTAACTAGCAGGGAGACCCAGTACTTC. Translated: CASSVTSRETQYF.

The chain combines TRBV10-2 with TRBJ2-5; TRBD2 agrees at 9 bases. V shed 5 bases, J shed 2 bases, and the junction held 6 bases outside the gene matches. Germline CDR1 is WSHSY and CDR2 is SAAADI. The CDR3 length is 15 residues. For the CDR3, the DNA is TGCGCCAGCAGTTCCACCAGCGGGGGGCAAGAGACCCAGTACTTC. It specifies CASSSTSGGQETQYF.

This clone came up a few times. V gene TRBV18 combines with J gene TRBJ1-1, with 8 positions matching TRBD1. CDR1 and CDR2 from the germline V gene are KGHSH and LQKENI. V lost 0 bases to trimming and J lost 0 bases; unmatched junction nucleotides: 6. This CDR3 is 17 amino acids long. For the CDR3, the DNA is TGTGCCAGCTCACCACCACAGGGGGTTAATATGAACACTGAAGCTTTCTTT. Translation: CASSPPQGVNMNTEAFF.

The gene calls are TRBV5-4 and TRBJ1-2, with D possibly being TRBD1 (5 bases). The CDR3 runs to 15 residues. The V gene's germline CDR1 is SGHNT and CDR2 YYREEE (reference sequence). Deletions cut 4 bases from V and 8 bases from J, with 21 bases between. The DNA for the CDR3 is TGTGCCAGCAGCCCTGGGGCGAACCCTTTGGGCGGCTACACCTTC. Encoded protein: CASSPGANPLGGYTF.

The chain couples TRBV28 to TRBJ1-1; D ambiguous. The CDR3 consists of 15 residues. The V gene lost 7 bases and the J gene lost 1 base, with 16 bases spanning the gap. Per germline, CDR1 MDHEN and CDR2 SYDVKM. The CDR3 spells CASTNRGTGNTEAFF. The CDR3 nucleotides are TGTGCCAGCACCAACCGAGGTACGGGGAACACTGAAGCTTTCTTT.

The chain joins TRBV2 to TRBJ2-5; 8 positions agree with TRBD1. Germline values: CDR1 SNHLY, CDR2 FYNNEI. The CDR3 is 13 amino acids. V shed 7 bases and J 3 bases; nucleotides not matched to a gene: 4. CDR3 protein: CASTVQGEETQYF. The CDR3 DNA sequence: TGTGCCAGCACCGTACAGGGGGAAGAGACCCAGTACTTC. Together with reference TRBV2 and TRBJ2-5, the CDR3 gives the full variable domain: EPEVTQTPSHQVTQMGQEVILRCVPISNHLYFYWYRQILGQKVEFLVSFYNNEISEKSEIFDDQFSVERPDGSNFTLKIRSTKLEDSAMYFCASTVQGEETQYFGPGTRLLVL.

This clone was recorded only once. The chain has TRBV6-6 and TRBJ1-5, with 9 bases lining up with TRBD1. V dropped 6 bases and J dropped 3; count of bases not matched to a gene: 6. The CDR3 loop spans 15 amino acids. Germline CDR1 and CDR2: MNHNY and SVGAGI (reference sequence). CDR3 residues: CASRPGQGDNQPQHF. The CDR3, as DNA: TGTGCCAGCAGACCGGGACAGGGTGACAATCAGCCCCAGCATTTT.

This chain connects TRBV7-2 to TRBJ1-2; TRBD1 might be the D (5 bases). Trimming removed 3 bases at V and 6 bases at J, with 17 bases between. CDR3 length: 15 amino acids. Germline assignment: CDR1 SGHTA and CDR2 FQGNSA. CDR3 protein: CASSFVIGVRDGYTF. Here the CDR3 DNA reads TGTGCCAGCAGCTTCGTGATAGGGGTTAGGGATGGCTACACCTTC.

This CDR3 is CSVDSLRGGRYEKLFF. The CDR3 region has the DNA TGCAGCGTTGATTCCCTCCGTGGAGGGCGCTATGAAAAACTGTTTTTT. This chain joins TRBV29-1 and TRBJ1-4; no clear D. The V and J ends lost 3 bases and 6 bases respectively, with 20 bases between them. Germline V gene data show CDR1 as SQVTM and CDR2 as ANQGSEA. The CDR3 is 16 residues long.

The chain uses TRBV15 and TRBJ2-7, with 8 bases identical to TRBD1. Per the germline V gene, CDR1 is LNHNV and CDR2 is YYDKDF (reference sequence). Trimming at V came to 5 bases and at J to 5 bases, leaving 17 bases not matched to a gene. The CDR3 consists of 17 residues. The CDR3 region has the DNA TGTGCCACCAGCTCCCGGTCGACAGGGGACCTTAGGGACGAGCAGTACTTC. Encoded protein: CATSSRSTGDLRDEQYF.

The chain employs TRBV10-3 and TRBJ2-5, with 7 bases lining up with TRBD1. Germline trimming cut 10 bases from V and 7 bases from J; bases unmatched to any gene: 12. Germline CDR1 is ENHRY and CDR2 is SYGVKD. The length of the CDR3 is 13 residues. CDR3 sequence reads: CATVEGALGTQYF. The CDR3, as DNA: TGTGCCACTGTTGAGGGGGCCCTTGGGACCCAGTACTTC.

This clone was observed once. The chain employs TRBV7-3 and TRBJ2-1, with 12 bases aligning to TRBD2. This CDR3 has 15 amino acids. Losses at the gene ends were 2 bases for V and 12 bases for J; bases not matched to a gene: 8. From germline, CDR1 is SGHTA and CDR2 FQGTGA. CDR3 sequence: CASSLGTSGPLGQFF. CDR3 sequence (DNA): TGTGCCAGCAGCTTAGGGACTAGCGGGCCGCTGGGGCAGTTCTTC.

The rearrangement joins TRBV28 to TRBJ1-1; 7 bases map to TRBD1. With 5 bases clipped from V and 4 bases from J, the junction kept 10 bases outside the gene matches. Germline CDR1 MDHEN, CDR2 SYDVKM. The CDR3 is made up of 15 amino acids. DNA for the CDR3: TGTGCCAGCAGTAGACAAAAGGGGGCCGGCACTGAAGCTTTCTTT. Protein product: CASSRQKGAGTEAFF.

CDR3 DNA: TGCGCCAGCAGCCCTGGACTAGCGGATACCTACGAGCAGTACTTC. This encodes CASSPGLADTYEQYF. This chain joins TRBV5-1 and TRBJ2-7, with 10 bases identical to TRBD2. The germline CDR1 and CDR2 sequences are SGHRS and YFSETQ. V was pared by 4 bases and J by 2 bases, with 6 bases of the junction left unmatched. The CDR3 covers 15 residues.

This chain connects TRBV19 to TRBJ1-1; a weak D match, TRBD1 (5 bases). Trimming removed 4 bases at V and 2 bases at J, with 17 bases between. CDR1 is LNHDA and CDR2 is SQIVND in the germline V gene (reference sequence). There are 16 residues in the CDR3. The CDR3 sequence: CASSRGRATFNTEAFF. The CDR3 nucleotides are TGTGCCAGTAGTAGGGGACGGGCCACTTTTAACACTGAAGCTTTCTTT.

The CDR3 is CASSPQVGGGRPLHF. The CDR3 DNA reads as TGTGCCAGCAGTCCCCAGGTTGGAGGGGGAAGACCCCTCCACTTT. V gene TRBV28 combines with J gene TRBJ1-6; D is perhaps TRBD1 (6 bases). This CDR3 has 15 residues. With 5 bases removed from V and 12 bases from J, the gap between germline ends came to 20 bases. From germline, CDR1 is MDHEN and CDR2 SYDVKM.

V usage is TRBV14 and J usage is TRBJ1-1, with 9 bases matching TRBD1. After removal of 3 bases from V and 7 bases from J, the junction contained 6 bases not matched to a gene. The CDR3 sequence is 14 residues long. Germline lookup yields CDR1 SGHDN and CDR2 FVKESK. CDR3 protein: CASSHYRGQSEAFF. CDR3 nucleotides: TGTGCCAGCAGCCATTACAGGGGGCAGAGTGAAGCTTTCTTT.

This clone came up a few times. V and J are TRBV30 and TRBJ1-5; no clear D. This CDR3 spans 13 amino acids. Looked up from germline, CDR1 is GTSNPN and CDR2 is SVGIG (reference sequence). V lost 1 base and J lost 0, with 4 bases in between. CDR3 region: CAWSGNSNQPQHF. As DNA, the CDR3 is TGTGCCTGGAGTGGGAATAGCAATCAGCCCCAGCATTTT.

The chain couples TRBV7-9 to TRBJ1-1; the D gene is possibly TRBD1 (5 bases). The germline V gene has CDR1 SEHNR and CDR2 FQNEAQ (reference sequence). V was shortened by 5 bases and J by 8 bases, with 15 bases between the two germline ends. The CDR3 totals 13 residues. The CDR3: CASSLQASGEAFF. Here the CDR3 DNA reads TGTGCCAGCAGCCTACAGGCGTCGGGAGAAGCTTTCTTT.

This sequence joins TRBV5-6 and TRBJ2-7; TRBD1 matches at 9 bases. CDR1 and CDR2 (germline): SGHDT, YYEEEE. This CDR3 region has 15 residues. V lost 6 bases and J lost 3; bases outside the gene matches: 10. The CDR3 nucleotides read TGTGCCAGCACCCCCCTAGGACAGGGGCACTACGAGCAGTACTTC. Amino acid sequence: CASTPLGQGHYEQYF. Full variable domain (missing parts from reference TRBV5-6 and TRBJ2-7): DAGVTQSPTHLIKTRGQQVTLRCSPKSGHDTVSWYQQALGQGPQFIFQYYEEEERQRGNFPDRFSGHQFPNYSSELNVNALLLGDSALYLCASTPLGQGHYEQYFGPGTRLTVT.

The J gene is TRBJ2-5, the V gene TRBV7-2, with a tentative D call TRBD2 (5 bases). The germline V and J ends were trimmed by 4 bases and 5 bases, with 11 bases remaining between them. The CDR3 spans 13 residues. Germline values: CDR1 SGHTA, CDR2 FQGNSA. The CDR3 spells CASSWTGPETQYF. The CDR3 region has the DNA TGTGCCAGCAGCTGGACTGGGCCTGAGACCCAGTACTTC.

A note on this clone: This sample also contains other DNA sequences that code for the same CDR3. The chain links TRBV7-9 to TRBJ2-2, with 9 bases that match TRBD1. The V gene end was trimmed by 0 bases and the J gene end by 6 bases; junction bases not matched to a gene: 5. The germline V gene encodes CDR1 SEHNR and CDR2 FQNEAQ (reference sequence). There are 16 residues in the CDR3. The CDR3 here is CASSLALTGGAGELFF. For the CDR3, the DNA is TGTGCCAGCAGCTTAGCGCTGACAGGGGGGGCCGGGGAGCTGTTTTTT.

This clone appeared once. J is TRBJ2-3 and V is TRBV7-9, with D uncertain. The V gene lost 4 bases and the J gene lost 4 bases, with 12 bases spanning the gap. Germline lookup yields CDR1 SEHNR and CDR2 FQNEAQ (reference sequence). The CDR3 covers 14 residues. The CDR3 sequence: CASSSTIRADTQYF. The CDR3 DNA reads TGTGCCAGCAGCTCTACCATCCGGGCAGATACGCAGTATTTT.

The chain recombines TRBV28 with TRBJ2-5; possibly TRBD1 for D (5 bases). With the DNA end fitting TRBJ2-7 better, the J assignment may be wrong. Germline loops: CDR1 MDHEN, CDR2 SYDVKM. This CDR3 region has 14 residues. In DNA, the CDR3 is TGTGCCAGCAGTTTACCGCAGGGCCCCTACGAGCAGTACTTC. Residues: CASSLPQGPYEQYF.

This chain links TRBV18 with TRBJ2-1; D assignment may be TRBD1 or TRBD2 (5 bases each). Trimming removed 6 bases from V and 6 bases from J, with 15 bases in between. Germline V gene lookup returns CDR1 KGHSH and CDR2 LQKENI. This CDR3 comprises 14 residues. The CDR3: CASSLGAVRNEQFF. The DNA for the CDR3 is TGTGCCAGCTCCCTCGGGGCGGTACGCAATGAGCAGTTCTTC.

This rearrangement joins TRBV30 to TRBJ2-5, with D maybe TRBD1 (5 bases). This CDR3 has 13 amino acids. Germline CDR1 is GTSNPN and CDR2 is SVGIG (reference sequence). Trimming removed 3 bases at V and 5 bases at J, with 13 bases between. This CDR3 reads CAWSQGSAETQYF. The CDR3 DNA reads as TGTGCCTGGAGCCAGGGATCGGCGGAGACCCAGTACTTC.